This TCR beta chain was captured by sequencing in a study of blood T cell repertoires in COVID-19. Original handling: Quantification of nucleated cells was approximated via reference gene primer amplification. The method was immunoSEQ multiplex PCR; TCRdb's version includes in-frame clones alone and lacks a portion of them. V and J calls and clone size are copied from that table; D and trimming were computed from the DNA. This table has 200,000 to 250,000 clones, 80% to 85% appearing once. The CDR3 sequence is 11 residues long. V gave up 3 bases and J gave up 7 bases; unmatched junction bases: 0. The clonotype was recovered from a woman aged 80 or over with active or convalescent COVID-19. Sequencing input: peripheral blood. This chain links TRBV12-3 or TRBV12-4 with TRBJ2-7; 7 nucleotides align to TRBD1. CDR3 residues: CASSFRGEQYF. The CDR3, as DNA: TGTGCCAGCAGTTTCAGGGGGGAGCAGTACTTC.